A single sample gave rise to the 10 T cell receptor beta chains below, sequenced in a study of cytomegalovirus exposure and HLA in healthy donors. It was with 60 Vbeta and 13 Jbeta primers that the PCR ran. Libraries were prepared by immunoSEQ multiplex PCR; TCRdb keeps only in-frame clonotypes and omits some of them. The data show some 150,000 clones, about 80% seen once. Sequenced material: PBMCs. The receptors were gathered from a man aged 30 to 39 in good health and CMV-seronegative.

CDR3 bases: TGTGCCAGCAGTCTCCCAGACAGGGCCGGCTACACCTTC. This codes for CASSLPDRAGYTF. The chain recombines TRBV6-5 with TRBJ1-2, with TRBD1 matching 7 bases. Trimming at V came to 5 bases and at J to 8 bases, leaving 8 bases not matched to a gene. Germline loops: CDR1 MNHEY, CDR2 SVGAGI. The CDR3 consists of 13 residues.

The rearrangement uses TRBV29-1 and TRBJ2-7; 9 bases map to TRBD2. Gene TRBJ2-5 matches the end of the DNA better, so the J call may be wrong. Germline V CDR1 and CDR2: SQVTM, ANQGSEA. The CDR3 is 10 residues long. The CDR3 DNA follows: TGCAGCGCGACTAGCGGGACCCAGTACTTC. It encodes CSATSGTQYF.

V is TRBV19 and J is TRBJ1-3; a weak D match, TRBD1 (5 bases). The CDR3 covers 15 residues. CDR1 and CDR2 (germline): LNHDA, SQIVND (reference sequence). Trimming shortened V by 6 bases and J by 3 bases, and 15 bases separated the two germline ends. The CDR3 loop is CASRAREAGGNTIYF. The CDR3 bases are TGTGCCAGTAGGGCCAGGGAAGCAGGTGGAAACACCATATATTTT.

This chain joins TRBV2 and TRBJ2-6; tentatively, D is TRBD2 (5 bases). From germline, CDR1 is SNHLY and CDR2 FYNNEI. The CDR3 is 15 residues long. Trimming shortened V by 5 bases and J by 0 bases, and 8 bases separated the two germline ends. The CDR3 nucleotides read TGTGCCAGCAGTCGTGGACTCTCTGGGGCCAACGTCCTGACTTTC. Translation: CASSRGLSGANVLTF.

This rearrangement joins TRBV29-1 to TRBJ1-2, with TRBD1 identical over 9 bases. Trimming cost V 7 bases and J 2 bases; bases outside gene matches: 8. Germline CDR1 is SQVTM and CDR2 is ANQGSEA. The CDR3 has 14 amino acids. The CDR3 bases are TGCAGCGCCGTGGGACAGGGAGGAAACTATGGCTACACCTTC. Protein sequence: CSAVGQGGNYGYTF. Full variable domain (rest looked up from reference TRBV29-1 and TRBJ1-2): SAVISQKPSRDICQRGTSLTIQCQVDSQVTMMFWYRQQPGQSLTLIATANQGSEATYESGFVIDKFPISRPNLTFSTLTVSNMSPEDSSIYLCSAVGQGGNYGYTFGSGTRLTVV.

The chain links TRBV19 to TRBJ1-1, with D possibly matching TRBD1 (5 bases). Trimming left V 10 bases short and J 3 bases short, with 21 bases between. Germline V gene lookup returns CDR1 LNHDA and CDR2 SQIVND (reference sequence). This CDR3 has 15 amino acids. The CDR3 DNA follows: TGTGCCACTTACAGTTTCCGGACGGGGGACACTGAAGCTTTCTTT. As protein: CATYSFRTGDTEAFF.

The gene calls are TRBV27 and TRBJ2-7; 7 bases match TRBD1. Per the germline V gene, CDR1 is MNHEY and CDR2 is SMNVEV (reference sequence). V was pared by 5 bases and J by 1 base, with 8 bases of the junction left unmatched. The CDR3 loop spans 15 amino acids. The CDR3 nucleotides read TGTGCCAGCAGTCCCCGCCCGGGACAGTCCTACGAGCAGTACTTC. Its translation is CASSPRPGQSYEQYF.

V is TRBV7-6 and J is TRBJ1-3, with 7 positions matching TRBD1. Losses at the gene ends were 2 bases for V and 0 bases for J; bases not matched to a gene: 13. From germline, CDR1 is SGHVS and CDR2 FNYEAQ. The CDR3 totals 19 residues. CDR3 DNA: TGTGCCAGCAGCTTATTGACCTACGGACAGGTGAACTCTGGAAACACCATATATTTT. This sequence encodes CASSLLTYGQVNSGNTIYF.

V gene TRBV19 combines with J gene TRBJ1-1, with TRBD1 matching 8 bases. Trimming at V came to 3 bases and at J to 7 bases, leaving 1 base not matched to a gene. From germline, CDR1 is LNHDA and CDR2 SQIVND (reference sequence). The CDR3 has 12 amino acids. CDR3 protein: CASSMGTGEAFF. For the CDR3, the DNA is TGTGCCAGTAGTATGGGGACAGGTGAAGCTTTCTTT.

This clone was detected only once. V is TRBV6-7 and J is TRBJ2-3, with 8 bases fitting TRBD2. TRBV6-7 is flagged as an ORF with uncertain function. This CDR3 is built from 16 residues. J was trimmed by 5 bases and V by 6 bases; bases with no gene match: 13. CDR3 DNA sequence: TGTGCCAGCAGGTCCCGGGAGGGCGCGATGAAAGATACGCAGTATTTT. Protein sequence: CASRSREGAMKDTQYF.